A selection of T cell receptor beta chains follows, all from one sample in a study of cytomegalovirus exposure and HLA in healthy donors. Assay used: immunoSEQ multiplex PCR; TCRdb lists only in-frame clones, some missing. The repertoire holds approximately 120,000 clones, with 73% as singletons. Sequencing was carried out using PBMCs. These receptors were taken from a man aged 55-75 years in good health and CMV-seropositive. Both conserved end residues are part of each CDR3. Fields, in order: clone size, CDR3 length, V gene, D gene, J gene, CDR3 DNA, CDR3 protein. A D gene is named only where the DNA matches it firmly. Some rows mark clone size as missing; the rest say once, few, many or name a class of expanded clone.

abundance: -; len: 15; v_gene: TRBV27; d_gene: TRBD2; j_gene: TRBJ2-1; CDR3nt: TGTGCCAGCAGTTTACAGACTAGCGGGTACAATGAGCAGTTCTTC; CDR3aa: CASSLQTSGYNEQFF
abundance: few; len: 15; v_gene: TRBV7-8; d_gene: TRBD2; j_gene: TRBJ2-7; CDR3nt: TGTGCCAGCAGCTTAGGACGGCGGGGGGGCGGAGAGCAGTACTTC; CDR3aa: CASSLGRRGGGEQYF
abundance: -; len: 15; v_gene: TRBV7-3; d_gene: -; j_gene: TRBJ2-2; CDR3nt: TGTGCCAGCAGCTTAAAGGCTGAGAGGGCCGGGGAGCTGTTTTTT; CDR3aa: CASSLKAERAGELFF
abundance: -; len: 15; v_gene: TRBV6-1; d_gene: TRBD1; j_gene: TRBJ2-5; CDR3nt: TGTGCCAGCAGTGAGGGACAGGGTGTAGGAGAGACCCAGTACTTC; CDR3aa: CASSEGQGVGETQYF
abundance: few; len: 18; v_gene: TRBV19; d_gene: TRBD2; j_gene: TRBJ2-6; CDR3nt: TGTGCCAGTAGTATACTCGAGCGGGGGGGTCTTGGGGCCAACGTCCTGACTTTC; CDR3aa: CASSILERGGLGANVLTF
abundance: -; len: 15; v_gene: TRBV6-1; d_gene: -; j_gene: TRBJ1-1; CDR3nt: TGTGCCAGCAGTGAAGCGAGGGCGGTGAACACTGAAGCTTTCTTT; CDR3aa: CASSEARAVNTEAFF
abundance: -; len: 15; v_gene: TRBV5-6; d_gene: TRBD1; j_gene: TRBJ1-1; CDR3nt: TGTGCCAGCAGCTTGTATGGGACAGGGGGCACTGAAGCTTTCTTT; CDR3aa: CASSLYGTGGTEAFF
abundance: once; len: 13; v_gene: TRBV7-8; d_gene: -; j_gene: TRBJ1-5; CDR3nt: TGTGCCAGCAGCTTCCGGGGGGATCAGCCCCAGCATTTT; CDR3aa: CASSFRGDQPQHF
abundance: -; len: 16; v_gene: TRBV28; d_gene: -; j_gene: TRBJ1-5; CDR3nt: TGTGCCAGCAGTTTCCCAGGGGTGTGGGGCAATCAGCCCCAGCATTTT; CDR3aa: CASSFPGVWGNQPQHF
abundance: -; len: 14; v_gene: TRBV6-5; d_gene: TRBD2; j_gene: TRBJ2-7; CDR3nt: TGTGCCAGCAGTATGACTAGCGGAGGCTACGAGCAGTACTTC; CDR3aa: CASSMTSGGYEQYF
abundance: -; len: 13; v_gene: TRBV30; d_gene: -; j_gene: TRBJ1-5; CDR3nt: TGTGCCTGGAGTAAATCAGGGAATCAGCCCCAGCATTTT; CDR3aa: CAWSKSGNQPQHF
abundance: -; len: 14; v_gene: TRBV5-1; d_gene: -; j_gene: TRBJ2-1; CDR3nt: TGCGCCAGCGAGGACCCCGGAGGAAACAATGAGCAGTTCTTC; CDR3aa: CASEDPGGNNEQFF
abundance: -; len: 15; v_gene: TRBV7-9; d_gene: TRBD1; j_gene: TRBJ2-2; CDR3nt: TGTGCCAGCAGCCTCGGGACAGGGCACACCGGGGAGCTGTTTTTT; CDR3aa: CASSLGTGHTGELFF
abundance: -; len: 14; v_gene: TRBV6-5; d_gene: -; j_gene: TRBJ2-7; CDR3nt: TGTGCCAGCAGTTACGACGGGTCTTTCTACGAGCAGTACTTC; CDR3aa: CASSYDGSFYEQYF
abundance: -; len: 14; v_gene: TRBV19; d_gene: -; j_gene: TRBJ1-4; CDR3nt: TGTGCCAGTAGTATACAGGGAGGGAATGAAAAACTGTTTTTT; CDR3aa: CASSIQGGNEKLFF
abundance: few; len: 18; v_gene: TRBV21-1; d_gene: -; j_gene: TRBJ2-3; CDR3nt: TGTGCCAGCAGCAAAGGGGCGGGGGGGCGTCCTAGCACAGATACGCAGTATTTT; CDR3aa: CASSKGAGGRPSTDTQYF
abundance: many; len: 18; v_gene: TRBV10-3; d_gene: TRBD1; j_gene: TRBJ2-2; CDR3nt: TGTGCCATCAGTGAGCCTTCCTTATACAGGGGATTGACCGGGGAGCTGTTTTTT; CDR3aa: CAISEPSLYRGLTGELFF
abundance: few; len: 17; v_gene: TRBV7-2; d_gene: TRBD1; j_gene: TRBJ1-6; CDR3nt: TGTGCCAGCAGCTTAGATACAGGGGGTTACTATAATTCACCCCTCCACTTT; CDR3aa: CASSLDTGGYYNSPLHF
abundance: -; len: 13; v_gene: TRBV9; d_gene: -; j_gene: TRBJ2-1; CDR3nt: TGTGCCAGCAGCGTCGGACTTAGGAATGAGCAGTTCTTC; CDR3aa: CASSVGLRNEQFF
abundance: -; len: 16; v_gene: TRBV11-2; d_gene: TRBD2; j_gene: TRBJ2-4; CDR3nt: TGTGCCAGCAGCCCGGGACTAGCACTAGCCAAAAACATTCAGTACTTC; CDR3aa: CASSPGLALAKNIQYF
abundance: -; len: 16; v_gene: TRBV7-4; d_gene: -; j_gene: TRBJ2-1; CDR3nt: TGTGCCAGCAGCCTACAGGACCCGAGCTCCTACAATGAGCAGTTCTTC; CDR3aa: CASSLQDPSSYNEQFF
abundance: -; len: 13; v_gene: TRBV2; d_gene: -; j_gene: TRBJ2-7; CDR3nt: TGTGCCAGCAGTGGGGCAGGGCTGTACGAGCAGTACTTC; CDR3aa: CASSGAGLYEQYF
abundance: -; len: 13; v_gene: TRBV5-6; d_gene: -; j_gene: TRBJ1-4; CDR3nt: TGTGCCAGCAGCTTGGAACGGAATGAAAAACTGTTTTTT; CDR3aa: CASSLERNEKLFF
abundance: once; len: 15; v_gene: TRBV18; d_gene: -; j_gene: TRBJ1-6; CDR3nt: TGTGCCAGCTCGCGTGCCGCCAGGGCTGATTCACCCCTCCACTTT; CDR3aa: CASSRAARADSPLHF
abundance: -; len: 14; v_gene: TRBV30; d_gene: -; j_gene: TRBJ1-5; CDR3nt: TGTGCCTGGAGCCACTCCCAGCGAAATCAGCCCCAGCATTTT; CDR3aa: CAWSHSQRNQPQHF
abundance: -; len: 16; v_gene: TRBV5-1; d_gene: -; j_gene: TRBJ2-2; CDR3nt: TGCGCCAGCAGCTTGGGTCCAGGGGTTGTCACCGGGGAGCTGTTTTTT; CDR3aa: CASSLGPGVVTGELFF
abundance: -; len: 11; v_gene: TRBV20-1; d_gene: TRBD2; j_gene: TRBJ2-1; CDR3nt: TGCAGTTCGGGACTAACCTATGAGCAGTTCTTC; CDR3aa: CSSGLTYEQFF
abundance: once; len: 16; v_gene: TRBV6-5; d_gene: -; j_gene: TRBJ1-2; CDR3nt: TGTGCCAGCAGTTACGCTCCGACAGGAGAGGGTAATGGCTACACCTTC; CDR3aa: CASSYAPTGEGNGYTF
abundance: few; len: 12; v_gene: TRBV19; d_gene: -; j_gene: TRBJ1-5; CDR3nt: TGTGCCAGTAGTGCGTTTAATCAGCCCCAGCATTTT; CDR3aa: CASSAFNQPQHF
abundance: -; len: 15; v_gene: TRBV27; d_gene: TRBD2; j_gene: TRBJ2-7; CDR3nt: TGTGCCAGCACCCCGTTTGGTAGCGGGGGTTACGAGCAGTACTTC; CDR3aa: CASTPFGSGGYEQYF
abundance: once; len: 14; v_gene: TRBV5-4; d_gene: -; j_gene: TRBJ2-3; CDR3nt: TGTGCCAGCAGCTTTAACAGTTACACAGATACGCAGTATTTT; CDR3aa: CASSFNSYTDTQYF
abundance: few; len: 14; v_gene: TRBV19; d_gene: TRBD1; j_gene: TRBJ1-4; CDR3nt: TGTGCCAGTAGTCGGGACAGGGAGGGAGAAAAACTGTTTTTT; CDR3aa: CASSRDREGEKLFF
abundance: -; len: 15; v_gene: TRBV9; d_gene: -; j_gene: TRBJ1-4; CDR3nt: TGTGCCAGCAGCGTTAGCGTCGGGGTAAATGAAAAACTGTTTTTT; CDR3aa: CASSVSVGVNEKLFF
abundance: -; len: 13; v_gene: TRBV2; d_gene: TRBD1; j_gene: TRBJ2-5; CDR3nt: TGTGCCAGCAACTTTGGACAGGGTGAGACCCAGTACTTC; CDR3aa: CASNFGQGETQYF
abundance: -; len: 19; v_gene: TRBV10-1; d_gene: TRBD2; j_gene: TRBJ2-3; CDR3nt: TGCGCCAGCAGTCAGGGAAGCGGGGGGCTTTCCAAGAGCACAGATACGCAGTATTTT; CDR3aa: CASSQGSGGLSKSTDTQYF
abundance: -; len: 13; v_gene: TRBV5-5; d_gene: TRBD2; j_gene: TRBJ2-3; CDR3nt: TGTGCCAGCGGGGACTACAGCACAGATACGCAGTATTTT; CDR3aa: CASGDYSTDTQYF
abundance: -; len: 12; v_gene: TRBV28; d_gene: TRBD1; j_gene: TRBJ2-3; CDR3nt: TGTGCCAGCCACCGGACAGGGTGGACGCAGTATTTT; CDR3aa: CASHRTGWTQYF
abundance: -; len: 12; v_gene: TRBV25-1; d_gene: -; j_gene: TRBJ1-1; CDR3nt: TGTGCCAGCAGTGAATGGCAGGGTGAAGCTTTCTTT; CDR3aa: CASSEWQGEAFF
abundance: -; len: 16; v_gene: TRBV7-9; d_gene: TRBD2; j_gene: TRBJ2-2; CDR3nt: TGTGCCAGCAGCTACTCTAGCGGGGGCGGTACCGGGGAGCTGTTTTTT; CDR3aa: CASSYSSGGGTGELFF
abundance: once; len: 16; v_gene: TRBV10-3; d_gene: TRBD2; j_gene: TRBJ2-3; CDR3nt: TGTGCCATCAGTGTAGGGACTAGCGGGGGCCGGGATACGCAGTATTTT; CDR3aa: CAISVGTSGGRDTQYF
abundance: -; len: 15; v_gene: TRBV19; d_gene: TRBD1; j_gene: TRBJ2-1; CDR3nt: TGTGCCAGTAGTAAACGGGACAGGGGTAACAATGAGCAGTTCTTC; CDR3aa: CASSKRDRGNNEQFF
abundance: -; len: 15; v_gene: TRBV6-1; d_gene: -; j_gene: TRBJ1-5; CDR3nt: TGTGCCAGCAGACCCACGGGGGGGGCTAATCAGCCCCAGCATTTT; CDR3aa: CASRPTGGANQPQHF
abundance: -; len: 17; v_gene: TRBV5-1; d_gene: TRBD1; j_gene: TRBJ2-2; CDR3nt: TGCGCCAGCAGCGCGGCCGGGACAGGGGCGGTCACCGGGGAGCTGTTTTTT; CDR3aa: CASSAAGTGAVTGELFF
abundance: few; len: 15; v_gene: TRBV19; d_gene: -; j_gene: TRBJ2-1; CDR3nt: TGTGCCAGTAGTAAGCCCACAGGCTCCTACAATGAGCAGTTCTTC; CDR3aa: CASSKPTGSYNEQFF
abundance: -; len: 16; v_gene: TRBV4-1; d_gene: TRBD2; j_gene: TRBJ2-5; CDR3nt: TGCGCCAGCAGCCTAGAAGAAGCGGGGAACGGTGAGACCCAGTACTTC; CDR3aa: CASSLEEAGNGETQYF